What follows is one T cell receptor beta chain and its context. Its antigen remains unknown. Amplification of TCR beta CDR3 regions was performed using RNA transcripts as template. Initially, a first-round RT-PCR of the TCR CDR3 employed the HTBI primer set. Each CDR3 protein is one row after TCRdb ran MiXCR on the multiplex PCR reads. The sample lists about 520,000 distinct CDR3 sequences, around a quarter seen once, with 11% in the top ten. The sample originates from a study of T cells in Graves' hyperthyroidism and ophthalmopathy. General observations from the study: Researchers found most expanded thyroid clonotypes above 0.001 in blood as well.

V was shortened by 5 bases and J by 6 bases, with 14 bases between the two germline ends. CDR3 size: 13 residues. The study based diagnoses on clinical symptoms, serum thyroxine and TRAb, thyroid ultrasound and orbital computed tomography. The PBMCs had their origin in roughly 10 ml of fresh peripheral blood. The sample consisted of blood. The chain is built from TRBV12-3 or TRBV12-4 and TRBJ2-7; D perhaps matches TRBD1 (6 bases). The clonotype was recovered from a woman aged 25-40 years with Graves' ophthalmopathy. CDR3 region: CASSAWTEGEQYF. CDR3 nucleotide sequence: TGTGCCAGCAGTGCCTGGACAGAAGGCGAGCAGTACTTC.